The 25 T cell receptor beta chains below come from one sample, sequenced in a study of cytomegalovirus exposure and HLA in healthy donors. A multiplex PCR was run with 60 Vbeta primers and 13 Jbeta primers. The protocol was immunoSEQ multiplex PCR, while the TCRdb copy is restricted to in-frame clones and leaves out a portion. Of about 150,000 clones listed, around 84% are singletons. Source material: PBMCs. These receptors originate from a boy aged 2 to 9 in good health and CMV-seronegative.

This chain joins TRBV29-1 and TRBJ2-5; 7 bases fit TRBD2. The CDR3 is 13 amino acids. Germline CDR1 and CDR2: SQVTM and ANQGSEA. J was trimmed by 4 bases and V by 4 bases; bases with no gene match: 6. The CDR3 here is CSVATGGSETQYF. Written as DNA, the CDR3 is TGCAGCGTTGCTACGGGGGGTTCAGAGACCCAGTACTTC.

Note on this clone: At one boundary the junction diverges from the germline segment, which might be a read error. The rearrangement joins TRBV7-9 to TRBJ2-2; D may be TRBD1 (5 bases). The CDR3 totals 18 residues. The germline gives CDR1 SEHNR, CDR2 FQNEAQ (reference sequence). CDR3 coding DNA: TGTTCCAGCAGCCCCCTTATCTGGGGCCCTTCGAACACCGGGGAGCTGTTTTTT. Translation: CSSSPLIWGPSNTGELFF.

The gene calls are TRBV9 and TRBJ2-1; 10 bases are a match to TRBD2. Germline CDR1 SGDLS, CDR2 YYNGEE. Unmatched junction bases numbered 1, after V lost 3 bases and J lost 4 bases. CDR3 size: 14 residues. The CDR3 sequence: CASSEGLAYNEQFF. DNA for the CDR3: TGTGCCAGCAGCGAGGGACTAGCGTACAATGAGCAGTTCTTC.

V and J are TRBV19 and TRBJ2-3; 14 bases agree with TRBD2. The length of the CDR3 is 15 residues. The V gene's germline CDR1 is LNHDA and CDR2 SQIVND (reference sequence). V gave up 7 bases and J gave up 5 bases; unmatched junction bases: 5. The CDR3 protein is CASTRLAGGQDTQYF. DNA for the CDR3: TGTGCCAGTACTAGACTAGCGGGAGGGCAAGATACGCAGTATTTT.

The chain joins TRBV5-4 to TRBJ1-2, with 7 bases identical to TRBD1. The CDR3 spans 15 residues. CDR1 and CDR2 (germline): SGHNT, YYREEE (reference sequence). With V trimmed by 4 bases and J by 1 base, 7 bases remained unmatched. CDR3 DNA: TGTGCCAGCAGCGAGGACAGGTTAGGTAACTATGGCTACACCTTC. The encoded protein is CASSEDRLGNYGYTF.

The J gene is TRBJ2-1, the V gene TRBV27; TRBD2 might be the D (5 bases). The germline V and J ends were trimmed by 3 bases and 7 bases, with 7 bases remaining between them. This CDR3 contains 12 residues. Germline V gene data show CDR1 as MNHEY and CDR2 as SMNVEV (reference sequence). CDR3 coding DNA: TGTGCCAGCAGTTTTGGCGGGAATGAGCAGTTCTTC. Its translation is CASSFGGNEQFF.

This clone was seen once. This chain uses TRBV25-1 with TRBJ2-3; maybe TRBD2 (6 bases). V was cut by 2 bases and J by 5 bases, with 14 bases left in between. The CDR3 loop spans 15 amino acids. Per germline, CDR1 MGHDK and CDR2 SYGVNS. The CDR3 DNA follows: TGTGCCAGCAGTGAAATGGTGCTAGCGAAAGATACGCAGTATTTT. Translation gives CASSEMVLAKDTQYF.

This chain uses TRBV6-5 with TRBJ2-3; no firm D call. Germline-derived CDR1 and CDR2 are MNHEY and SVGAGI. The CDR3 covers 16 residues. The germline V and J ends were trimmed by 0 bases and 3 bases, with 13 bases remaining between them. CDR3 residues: CASSYSPGSGTDTQYF. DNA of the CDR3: TGTGCCAGCAGTTACTCGCCAGGCTCCGGTACAGATACGCAGTATTTT.

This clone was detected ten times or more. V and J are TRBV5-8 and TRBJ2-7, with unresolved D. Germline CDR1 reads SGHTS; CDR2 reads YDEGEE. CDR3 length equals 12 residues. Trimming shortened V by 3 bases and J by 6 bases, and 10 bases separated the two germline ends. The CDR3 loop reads CASSSLSGEQYF. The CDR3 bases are TGTGCCAGCAGCTCCCTATCGGGCGAGCAGTACTTC.

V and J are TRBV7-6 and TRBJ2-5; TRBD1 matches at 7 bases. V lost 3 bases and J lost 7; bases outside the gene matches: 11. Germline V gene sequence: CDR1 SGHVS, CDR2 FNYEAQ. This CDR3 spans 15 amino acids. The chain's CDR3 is CASSFRTGTARTQYF. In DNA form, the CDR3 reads TGTGCCAGCAGCTTTCGGACCGGGACAGCTAGGACCCAGTACTTC.

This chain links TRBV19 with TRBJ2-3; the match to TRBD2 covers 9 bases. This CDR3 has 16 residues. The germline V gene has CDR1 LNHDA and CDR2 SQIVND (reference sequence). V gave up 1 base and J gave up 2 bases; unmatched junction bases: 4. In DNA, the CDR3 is TGTGCCAGTAGTATAGCGGCGGGAGGGCCCACAGATACGCAGTATTTT. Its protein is CASSIAAGGPTDTQYF.

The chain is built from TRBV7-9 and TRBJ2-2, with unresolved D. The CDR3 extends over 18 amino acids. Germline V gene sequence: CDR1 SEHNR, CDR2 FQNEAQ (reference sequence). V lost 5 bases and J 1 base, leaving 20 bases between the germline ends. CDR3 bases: TGTGCCAGCAGCCCCCTGGTGGGCCTGGCAGGGAACACCGGGGAGCTGTTTTTT. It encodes CASSPLVGLAGNTGELFF.

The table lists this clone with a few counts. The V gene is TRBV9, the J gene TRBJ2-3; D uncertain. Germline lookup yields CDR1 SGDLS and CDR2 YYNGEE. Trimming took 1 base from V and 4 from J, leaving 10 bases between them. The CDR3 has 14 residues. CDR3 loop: CASSVTRSSDTQYF. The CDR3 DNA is TGTGCCAGCAGCGTAACTCGGAGTTCAGATACGCAGTATTTT.

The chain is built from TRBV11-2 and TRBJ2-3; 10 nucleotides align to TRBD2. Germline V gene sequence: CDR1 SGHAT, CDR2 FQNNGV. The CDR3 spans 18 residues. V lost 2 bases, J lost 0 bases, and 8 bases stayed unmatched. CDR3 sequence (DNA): TGTGCCAGCAGCTTACCTCCCCTAGCGGGAGACAGCACAGATACGCAGTATTTT. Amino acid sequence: CASSLPPLAGDSTDTQYF.

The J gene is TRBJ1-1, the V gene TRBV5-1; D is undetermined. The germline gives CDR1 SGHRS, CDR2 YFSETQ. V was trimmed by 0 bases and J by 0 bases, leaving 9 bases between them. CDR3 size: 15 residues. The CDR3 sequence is CASSLDRTMNTEAFF. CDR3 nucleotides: TGCGCCAGCAGCTTGGACAGAACCATGAACACTGAAGCTTTCTTT.

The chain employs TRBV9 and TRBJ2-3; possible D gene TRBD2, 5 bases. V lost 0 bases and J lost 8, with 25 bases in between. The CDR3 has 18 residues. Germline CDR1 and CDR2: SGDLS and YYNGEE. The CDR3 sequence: CASSVAVRQRLGEGTQYF. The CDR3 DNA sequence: TGTGCCAGCAGCGTAGCTGTTCGCCAGCGCCTAGGTGAGGGTACGCAGTATTTT.

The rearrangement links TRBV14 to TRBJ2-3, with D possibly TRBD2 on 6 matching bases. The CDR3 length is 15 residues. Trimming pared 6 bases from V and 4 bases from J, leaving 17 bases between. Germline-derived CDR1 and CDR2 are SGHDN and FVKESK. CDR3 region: CASRRDSGRPDTQYF. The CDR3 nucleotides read TGTGCCAGCAGACGCGACAGCGGGCGCCCAGATACGCAGTATTTT. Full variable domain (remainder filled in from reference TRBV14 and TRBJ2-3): EAGVTQFPSHSVIEKGQTVTLRCDPISGHDNLYWYRRVMGKEIKFLLHFVKESKQDESGMPNNRFLAERTGGTYSTLKVQPAELEDSGVYFCASRRDSGRPDTQYFGPGTRLTVL.

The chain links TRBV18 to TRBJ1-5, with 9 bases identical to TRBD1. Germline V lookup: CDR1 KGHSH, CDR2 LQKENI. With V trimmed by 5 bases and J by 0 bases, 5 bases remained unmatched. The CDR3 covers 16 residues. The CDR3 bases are TGTGCCAGCTCAAAAATGACAGGGGGTAGCAATCAGCCCCAGCATTTT. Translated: CASSKMTGGSNQPQHF.

Here the CDR3 reads CASTPWSSGGDTQYF. CDR3 bases: TGTGCCAGCACCCCGTGGTCCTCTGGCGGAGATACGCAGTATTTT. The gene calls are TRBV9 and TRBJ2-3; D is unclear. This CDR3 comprises 15 residues. Germline V gives CDR1 SGDLS, CDR2 YYNGEE. Trimming took off 6 bases at V and 5 bases at J, with 19 bases between the two ends. Supplemented by reference TRBV9 and TRBJ2-3, the full variable domain reads DSGVTQTPKHLITATGQRVTLRCSPRSGDLSVYWYQQSLDQGLQFLIQYYNGEERAKGNILERFSAQQFPDLHSELNLSSLELGDSALYFCASTPWSSGGDTQYFGPGTRLTVL.

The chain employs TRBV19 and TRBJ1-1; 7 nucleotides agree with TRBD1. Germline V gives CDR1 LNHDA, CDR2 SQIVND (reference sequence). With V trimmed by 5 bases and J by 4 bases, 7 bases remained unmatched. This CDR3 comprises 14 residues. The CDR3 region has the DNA TGTGCCAGTAGTTCGACAGGGTACGGCACTGAAGCTTTCTTT. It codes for CASSSTGYGTEAFF.

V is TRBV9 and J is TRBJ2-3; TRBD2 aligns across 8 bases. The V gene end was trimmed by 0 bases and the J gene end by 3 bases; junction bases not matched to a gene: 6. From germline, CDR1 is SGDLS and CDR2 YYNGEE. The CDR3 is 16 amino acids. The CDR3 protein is CASSVGVAGPTDTQYF. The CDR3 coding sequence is TGTGCCAGCAGCGTAGGGGTAGCGGGGCCAACAGATACGCAGTATTTT.

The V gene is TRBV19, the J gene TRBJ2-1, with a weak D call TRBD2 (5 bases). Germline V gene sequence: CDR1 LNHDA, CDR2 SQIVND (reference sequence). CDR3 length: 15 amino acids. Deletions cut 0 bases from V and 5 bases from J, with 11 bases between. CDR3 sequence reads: CASSIDGRGNNEQFF. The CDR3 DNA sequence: TGTGCCAGTAGTATAGATGGGCGAGGGAACAATGAGCAGTTCTTC.

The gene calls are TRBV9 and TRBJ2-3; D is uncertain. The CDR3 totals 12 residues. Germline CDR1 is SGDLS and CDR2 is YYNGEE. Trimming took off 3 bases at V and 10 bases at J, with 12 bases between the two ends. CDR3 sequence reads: CASSADLWAQYF. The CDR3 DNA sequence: TGTGCCAGCAGCGCCGACTTGTGGGCGCAGTATTTT.

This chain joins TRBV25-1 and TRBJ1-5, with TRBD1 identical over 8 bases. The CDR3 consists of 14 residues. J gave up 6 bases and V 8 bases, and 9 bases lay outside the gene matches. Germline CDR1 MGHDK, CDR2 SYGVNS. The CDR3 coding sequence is TGTGCCAGCGGCACAGGACAGGGAGGTCAGCCCCAGCATTTT. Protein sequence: CASGTGQGGQPQHF.

The CDR3 region is CASSETGTGTYEQYF. The CDR3 coding sequence is TGTGCCAGCAGTGAGACAGGGACAGGGACCTACGAGCAGTACTTC. The V and J genes are TRBV6-6 and TRBJ2-7; 9 bases align to TRBD1. V was clipped by 5 bases and J by 2 bases; unmatched bases: 7. The CDR3 is 15 residues long. Germline CDR1 MNHNY, CDR2 SVGAGI (reference sequence).